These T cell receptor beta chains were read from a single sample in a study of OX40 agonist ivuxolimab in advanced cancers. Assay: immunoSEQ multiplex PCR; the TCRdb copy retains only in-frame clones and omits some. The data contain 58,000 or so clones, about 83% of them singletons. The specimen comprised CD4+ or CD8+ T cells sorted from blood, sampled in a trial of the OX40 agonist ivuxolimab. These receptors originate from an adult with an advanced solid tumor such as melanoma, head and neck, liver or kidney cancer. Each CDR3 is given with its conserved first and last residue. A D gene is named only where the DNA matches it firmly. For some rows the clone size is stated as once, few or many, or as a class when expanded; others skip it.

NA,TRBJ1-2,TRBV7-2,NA,CASSRDTTVGYTF,TGTGCCAGCAGCCGAGACACGACAGTAGGCTACACCTTC
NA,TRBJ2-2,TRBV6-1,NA,CASSRGPNTGELFF,TGTGCCAGCAGCCGGGGGCCGAACACCGGGGAGCTGTTTTTT
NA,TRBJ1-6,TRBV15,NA,CATSRDAGNSPLHF,TGTGCCACCAGCAGAGATGCAGGGAATTCACCCCTCCACTTT
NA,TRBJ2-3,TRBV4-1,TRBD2,CASSQVASGGTDTQYF,TGCGCCAGCAGCCAAGTGGCTAGCGGGGGCACAGATACGCAGTATTTT
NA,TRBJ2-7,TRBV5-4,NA,CASQDGHYEQYF,TGTGCCAGCCAAGATGGACACTACGAGCAGTACTTC
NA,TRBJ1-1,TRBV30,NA,CASHRGTEAFF,TGTGCCTCCCATAGGGGCACTGAAGCTTTCTTT
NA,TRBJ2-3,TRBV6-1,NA,CAINYGGGVDTQYF,TGTGCCATCAACTATGGGGGGGGCGTAGATACGCAGTATTTT
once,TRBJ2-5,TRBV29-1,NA,CSVGLIREETQYF,TGCAGCGTTGGGCTTATCAGGGAAGAGACCCAGTACTTC
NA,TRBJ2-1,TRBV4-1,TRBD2,CASQRGSSYNEQFF,TGCGCCAGCCAGCGGGGGAGCTCCTACAATGAGCAGTTCTTC
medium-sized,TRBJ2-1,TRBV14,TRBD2,CASSGLAGLAYNEQFF,TGTGCCAGCAGCGGGCTAGCGGGATTGGCCTACAATGAGCAGTTCTTC
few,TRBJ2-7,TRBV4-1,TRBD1,CASSQLGQGYEQYF,TGCGCCAGCAGCCAGCTCGGACAGGGCTACGAGCAGTACTTC
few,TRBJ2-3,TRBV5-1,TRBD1,CASSPDRPTDTQYF,TGCGCCAGCAGCCCGGACAGGCCTACAGATACGCAGTATTTT
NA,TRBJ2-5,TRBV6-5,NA,CASSYSSVGETQYF,TGTGCCAGCAGTTACTCTTCTGTGGGGGAGACCCAGTACTTC
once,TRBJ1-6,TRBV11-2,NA,CASSTGPRGRGVSPLHF,TGTGCCAGCAGCACCGGGCCTAGGGGTCGCGGGGTTTCACCCCTCCACTTT
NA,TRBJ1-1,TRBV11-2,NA,CASSYGTLNTEAFF,TGTGCCAGCAGCTATGGGACATTGAACACTGAAGCTTTCTTT
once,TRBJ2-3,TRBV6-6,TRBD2,CASSGSGGLADTQYF,TGTGCCAGCAGTGGTAGCGGGGGGCTCGCAGATACGCAGTATTTT
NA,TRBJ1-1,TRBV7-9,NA,CASSLVGANTEAFF,TGTGCCAGCAGCTTAGTAGGGGCGAACACTGAAGCTTTCTTT
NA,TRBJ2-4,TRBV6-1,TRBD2,CASSESASGVAKNIQYF,TGTGCCAGCAGTGAATCGGCTAGCGGAGTAGCCAAAAACATTCAGTACTTC
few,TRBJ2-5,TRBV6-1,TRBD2,CASSSSGGSGETQYF,TGTGCCAGCAGCTCGTCGGGCGGGAGTGGGGAGACCCAGTACTTC
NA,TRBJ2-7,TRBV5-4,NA,CASSRGGPTSYEQYF,TGTGCCAGCAGCCGGGGAGGACCTACCTCCTACGAGCAGTACTTC
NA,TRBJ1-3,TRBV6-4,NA,CASSDPLTVHSGNTIYF,TGTGCCAGCAGTGACCCCCTGACAGTGCACTCTGGAAACACCATATATTTT
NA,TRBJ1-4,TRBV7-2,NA,CASSLARINEKLFF,TGTGCCAGCAGCTTAGCGCGTATTAATGAAAAACTGTTTTTT
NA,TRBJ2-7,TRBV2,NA,CASSVTYDDVGQYF,TGTGCCAGCAGTGTGACATACGATGATGTGGGGCAGTACTTC
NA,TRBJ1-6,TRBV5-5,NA,CASSLQSANSPLHF,TGTGCCAGCAGCCTCCAGTCAGCTAATTCACCCCTCCACTTT
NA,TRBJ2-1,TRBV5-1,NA,CASSLAPGYNEQFF,TGCGCCAGCAGCTTGGCCCCCGGGTACAATGAGCAGTTCTTC
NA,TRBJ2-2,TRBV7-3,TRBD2,CASRHGTSSLGELFF,TGTGCCAGCAGACATGGGACTAGCAGCCTCGGGGAGCTGTTTTTT
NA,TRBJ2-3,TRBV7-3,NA,CASSSAAASTDTQYF,TGTGCCAGCAGCTCAGCAGCAGCTAGCACAGATACGCAGTATTTT
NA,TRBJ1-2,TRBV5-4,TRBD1,CASSFPGTASYGYTF,TGTGCCAGCAGCTTTCCCGGGACAGCGAGCTATGGCTACACCTTC
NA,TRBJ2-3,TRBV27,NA,CASSFWERRTDTQYF,TGTGCCAGCAGTTTCTGGGAGAGGCGCACAGATACGCAGTATTTT
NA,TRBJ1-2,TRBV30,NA,CAWSACYGYTF,TGTGCCTGGAGTGCCTGCTATGGCTACACCTTC
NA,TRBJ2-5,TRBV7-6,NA,CASSPRWQGQQETQYF,TGTGCCAGCAGCCCCCGTTGGCAGGGCCAGCAAGAGACCCAGTACTTC
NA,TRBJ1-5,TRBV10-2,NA,CASSVLGEGNQPQHF,TGCGCCAGCAGTGTTCTGGGGGAGGGCAATCAGCCCCAGCATTTT
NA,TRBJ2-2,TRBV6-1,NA,CASSEARAGELFF,TGTGCCAGCAGTGAAGCCAGGGCCGGGGAGCTGTTTTTT
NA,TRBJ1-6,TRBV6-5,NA,CASSYSGPNSPLHF,TGTGCCAGCAGTTACTCGGGGCCAAATTCACCCCTCCACTTT
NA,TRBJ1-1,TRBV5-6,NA,CASSYRVNTEAFF,TGTGCCAGCAGTTATCGGGTTAACACTGAAGCTTTCTTT
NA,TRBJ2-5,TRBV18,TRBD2,CASSPRTSGEETQYF,TGTGCCAGCTCACCCCGGACTAGCGGGGAAGAGACCCAGTACTTC
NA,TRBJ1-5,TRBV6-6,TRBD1,CASSRAGGSNQPQHF,TGTGCCAGCAGCAGAGCAGGGGGGAGCAATCAGCCCCAGCATTTT
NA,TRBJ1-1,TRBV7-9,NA,CASSLDGYTEAFF,TGTGCCAGCAGCTTAGACGGATACACTGAAGCTTTCTTT
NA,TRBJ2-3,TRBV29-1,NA,CSAREGVGGDTQYF,TGCAGCGCCCGTGAGGGGGTAGGAGGAGATACGCAGTATTTT
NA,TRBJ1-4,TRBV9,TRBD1,CASSAGGTGSATNEKLFF,TGTGCCAGCAGCGCCGGCGGGACAGGGAGTGCAACTAATGAAAAACTGTTTTTT
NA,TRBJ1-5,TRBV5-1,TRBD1,CASSFQGAGQPQHF,TGCGCCAGCAGCTTTCAGGGGGCTGGTCAGCCCCAGCATTTT
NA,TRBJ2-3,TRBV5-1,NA,CATAPLGLTDTQYF,TGCGCCACCGCCCCTTTGGGCCTCACAGATACGCAGTATTTT
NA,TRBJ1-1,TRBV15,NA,CATSRAAGANTEAFF,TGTGCCACCAGCAGAGCGGCAGGGGCTAACACTGAAGCTTTCTTT
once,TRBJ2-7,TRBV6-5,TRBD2,CASKLAGRYEQYF,TGTGCCAGCAAGCTAGCGGGACGCTACGAGCAGTACTTC
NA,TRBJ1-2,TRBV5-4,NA,CASRGAGQGLGYTF,TGTGCCAGCAGGGGGGCTGGGCAGGGTCTGGGCTACACCTTC
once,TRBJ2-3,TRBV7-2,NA,CASSLSGAMSDTQYF,TGTGCCAGCAGCTTATCGGGAGCGATGTCAGATACGCAGTATTTT